What follows is one T cell receptor (beta chain) and its context. Authors' processing steps: From reference gene primer amplification, estimates of nucleated cell counts were derived. Data came from immunoSEQ multiplex PCR; TCRdb stores just in-frame clones and leaves some out. Clone size and the V and J calls come from that table; the DNA yielded D and trimming. Seen here are roughly 500,000 clones, nearly 90% observed once, and the top ten hold about 0.91%. Followed longitudinally, the Seattle patients had been enrolled during active infection. The entry originates in a study of blood T cell repertoires in COVID-19. As for the study in general: T cells, B-cell-depleted T cells, or PBMCs supplied cDNA or gDNA.

The source material was peripheral blood. This clonotype was sampled from a man in his late teens or twenties with COVID-19, enrolled during active disease.

CDR3 sequence reads: CASSHGTGRGNEQFF. The DNA for the CDR3 is TGTGCCAGCAGCCACGGAACAGGGCGTGGCAATGAGCAGTTCTTC. The chain carries TRBV3-1 (or the pseudogene TRBV3-2) and TRBJ2-1, with TRBD1 as a possible D gene (6 bases). CDR1 and CDR2 from the germline V gene are LGHDT and YNNKEL (reference sequence). The CDR3 contains 15 residues. Deletions cut 3 bases from V and 6 bases from J, with 15 bases between.